One and the same sample provided the 3 T cell receptor beta chains below, sequenced in a study of OX40 agonist ivuxolimab in advanced cancers. Data came from immunoSEQ multiplex PCR; TCRdb stores just in-frame clones and leaves some out. The data hold tens of thousands of clones, with 85% to 90% observed a single time. Sequencing used CD4+ or CD8+ T cells sorted from blood, obtained in a trial of the OX40 agonist ivuxolimab. The receptor set was obtained from an adult with an advanced solid tumor such as melanoma, head and neck, liver or kidney cancer.

J is TRBJ2-1 and V is TRBV4-1, with 10 bases fitting TRBD2. This CDR3 contains 17 residues. With V trimmed by 1 base and J by 8 bases, 11 bases remained unmatched. Germline lookup yields CDR1 MGHRA and CDR2 YSYEKL. CDR3 DNA: TGCGCCAGCAGCCAAGGGTCGGCGAGCGGGAGGGAACATGAGCAGTTCTTC. Residues: CASSQGSASGREHEQFF.

The chain recombines TRBV5-1 with TRBJ1-1, with unresolved D. Trimming pared 0 bases from V and 1 base from J, leaving 7 bases between. Looked up from germline, CDR1 is SGHRS and CDR2 is YFSETQ. The CDR3 is 14 residues long. The CDR3 sequence: CASSLELPNTEAFF. As DNA, the CDR3 is TGCGCCAGCAGCTTGGAACTGCCGAACACTGAAGCTTTCTTT. Looking up the rest from reference TRBV5-1 and TRBJ1-1 gives the full variable domain: KAGVTQTPRYLIKTRGQQVTLSCSPISGHRSVSWYQQTPGQGLQFLFEYFSETQRNKGNFPGRFSGRQFSNSRSEMNVSTLELGDSALYLCASSLELPNTEAFFGQGTRLTVV.

The CDR3 nucleotides read TGTGCCAGCAGTGACAGAGGACAGGGTGATGAAAAACTGTTTTTT. Amino acids: CASSDRGQGDEKLFF. The rearrangement uses TRBV6-6 and TRBJ1-4, with 8 bases matching TRBD1. Germline V lookup: CDR1 MNHNY, CDR2 SVGAGI (reference sequence). This CDR3 region has 15 residues. J was trimmed by 6 bases and V by 5 bases; bases with no gene match: 8.